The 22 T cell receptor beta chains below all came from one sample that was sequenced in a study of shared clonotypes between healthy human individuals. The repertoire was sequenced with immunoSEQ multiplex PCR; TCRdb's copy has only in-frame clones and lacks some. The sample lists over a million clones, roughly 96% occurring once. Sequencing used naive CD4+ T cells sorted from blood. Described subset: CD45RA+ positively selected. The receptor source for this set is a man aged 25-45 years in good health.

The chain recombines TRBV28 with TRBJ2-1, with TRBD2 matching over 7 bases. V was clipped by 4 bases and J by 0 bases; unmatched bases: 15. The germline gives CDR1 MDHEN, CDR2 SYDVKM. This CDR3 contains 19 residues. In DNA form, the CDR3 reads TGTGCCAGCAGTTCCCCTACGGGAGGCCTACCATTCTCCTACAATGAGCAGTTCTTC. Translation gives CASSSPTGGLPFSYNEQFF.

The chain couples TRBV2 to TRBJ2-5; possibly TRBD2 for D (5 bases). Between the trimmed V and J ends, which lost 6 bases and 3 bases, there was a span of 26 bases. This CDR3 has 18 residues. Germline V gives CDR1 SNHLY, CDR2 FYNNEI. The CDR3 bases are TGTGCCAGCAGCGAAACGGGGTCGGGTGTCTCAATAGAAGAGACCCAGTACTTC. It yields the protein CASSETGSGVSIEETQYF.

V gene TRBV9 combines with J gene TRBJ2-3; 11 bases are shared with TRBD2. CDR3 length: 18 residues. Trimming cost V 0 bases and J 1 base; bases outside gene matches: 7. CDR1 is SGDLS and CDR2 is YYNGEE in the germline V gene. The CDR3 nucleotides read TGTGCCAGCAGCGTAGCCAGACTAGCGGGGCCGGGCACAGATACGCAGTATTTT. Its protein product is CASSVARLAGPGTDTQYF.

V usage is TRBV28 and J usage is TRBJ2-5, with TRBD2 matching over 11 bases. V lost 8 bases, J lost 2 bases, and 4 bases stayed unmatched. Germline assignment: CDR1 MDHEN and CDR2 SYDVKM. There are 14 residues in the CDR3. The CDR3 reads CASGTSGAQETQYF. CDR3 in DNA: TGTGCCAGCGGGACTAGCGGTGCTCAAGAGACCCAGTACTTC.

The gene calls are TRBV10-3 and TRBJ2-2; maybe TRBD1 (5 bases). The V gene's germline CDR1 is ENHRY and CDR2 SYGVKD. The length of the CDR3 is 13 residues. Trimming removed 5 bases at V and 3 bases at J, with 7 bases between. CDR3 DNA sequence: TGTGCCATCAGTCTCAGGGACACCGGGGAGCTGTTTTTT. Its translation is CAISLRDTGELFF.

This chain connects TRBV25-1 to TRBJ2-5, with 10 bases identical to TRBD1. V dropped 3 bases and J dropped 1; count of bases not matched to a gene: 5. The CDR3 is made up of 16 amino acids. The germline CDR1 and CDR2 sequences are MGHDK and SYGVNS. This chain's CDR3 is CASSDFRQGAQETQYF. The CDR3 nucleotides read TGTGCCAGCAGTGACTTTCGACAGGGGGCCCAAGAGACCCAGTACTTC.

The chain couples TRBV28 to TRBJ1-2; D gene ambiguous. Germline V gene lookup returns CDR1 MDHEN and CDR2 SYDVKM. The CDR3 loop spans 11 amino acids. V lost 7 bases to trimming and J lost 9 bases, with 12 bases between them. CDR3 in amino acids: CASIQLGSYTF. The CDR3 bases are TGTGCCAGCATACAGCTCGGTAGCTACACCTTC.

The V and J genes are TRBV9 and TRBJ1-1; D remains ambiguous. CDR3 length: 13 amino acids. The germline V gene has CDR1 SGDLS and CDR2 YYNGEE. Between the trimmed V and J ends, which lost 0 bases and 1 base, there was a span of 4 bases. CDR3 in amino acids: CASSVVWNTEAFF. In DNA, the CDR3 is TGTGCCAGCAGCGTAGTTTGGAACACTGAAGCTTTCTTT.

As DNA, the CDR3 is TGTGCCAGCAGGGGGCAACCTAGAACCGGGGAGCTGTTTTTT. As protein: CASRGQPRTGELFF. This chain joins TRBV25-1 and TRBJ2-2; D perhaps matches TRBD1 (5 bases). The V gene's germline CDR1 is MGHDK and CDR2 SYGVNS. The CDR3 extends over 14 amino acids. V was shortened by 6 bases and J by 5 bases, with 13 bases between the two germline ends.

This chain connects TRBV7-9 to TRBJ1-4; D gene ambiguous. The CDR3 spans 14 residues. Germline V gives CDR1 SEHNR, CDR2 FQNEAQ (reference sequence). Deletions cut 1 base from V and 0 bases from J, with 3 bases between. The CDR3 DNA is TGTGCCAGCAGCTTAGGGTCAACTAATGAAAAACTGTTTTTT. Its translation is CASSLGSTNEKLFF.

This CDR3 is CASSELRGNQPQHF. The DNA for the CDR3 is TGTGCCAGCAGTGAATTAAGGGGCAATCAGCCCCAGCATTTT. The chain is built from TRBV2 and TRBJ1-5; D is ambiguous. This CDR3 contains 14 residues. The germline V gene has CDR1 SNHLY and CDR2 FYNNEI. V lost 2 bases to trimming and J lost 2 bases, with 7 bases between them.

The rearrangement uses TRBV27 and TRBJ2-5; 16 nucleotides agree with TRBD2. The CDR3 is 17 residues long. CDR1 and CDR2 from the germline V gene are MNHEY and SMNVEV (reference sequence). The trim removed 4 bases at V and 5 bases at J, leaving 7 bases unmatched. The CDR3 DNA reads TGTGCCAGCAGTTCGCTGGGACTAGCGGGAGGGGTGGAGACCCAGTACTTC. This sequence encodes CASSSLGLAGGVETQYF.

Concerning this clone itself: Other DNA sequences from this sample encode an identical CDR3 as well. The CDR3 DNA follows: TGTGCCAGCAGCCCGACAGCCACAGATACGCAGTATTTT. Its protein is CASSPTATDTQYF. The chain carries TRBV5-4 and TRBJ2-3, with TRBD1 as a possible D gene (5 bases). Deletions cut 4 bases from V and 2 bases from J, with 8 bases between. This CDR3 is 13 amino acids long. CDR1 SGHNT and CDR2 YYREEE come from the germline V gene (reference sequence).

The CDR3 nucleotides read TGTGCCAGCAGTTACGCAGGGTACAATGAGCAGTTCTTC. Translation: CASSYAGYNEQFF. The chain uses TRBV6-5 and TRBJ2-1; possible D gene TRBD1, 5 bases. The germline V and J ends were trimmed by 2 bases and 4 bases, with 6 bases remaining between them. The CDR3 consists of 13 residues. CDR1 is MNHEY, CDR2 SVGAGI, per germline.

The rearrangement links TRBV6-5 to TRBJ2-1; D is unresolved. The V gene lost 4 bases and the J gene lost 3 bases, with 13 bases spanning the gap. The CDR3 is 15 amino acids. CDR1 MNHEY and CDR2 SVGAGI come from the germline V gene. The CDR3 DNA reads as TGTGCCAGCAGTTTCGGTTCCCTAAGCTACAATGAGCAGTTCTTC. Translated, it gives CASSFGSLSYNEQFF.

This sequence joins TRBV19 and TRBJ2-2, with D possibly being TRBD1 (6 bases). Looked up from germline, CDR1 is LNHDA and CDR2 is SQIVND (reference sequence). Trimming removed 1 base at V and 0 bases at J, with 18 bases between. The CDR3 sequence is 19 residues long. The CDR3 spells CASSIVGTGFIANTGELFF. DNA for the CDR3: TGTGCCAGTAGTATAGTTGGAACAGGGTTTATAGCGAACACCGGGGAGCTGTTTTTT. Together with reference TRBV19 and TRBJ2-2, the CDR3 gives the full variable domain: DGGITQSPKYLFRKEGQNVTLSCEQNLNHDAMYWYRQDPGQGLRLIYYSQIVNDFQKGDIAEGYSVSREKKESFPLTVTSAQKNPTAFYLCASSIVGTGFIANTGELFFGEGSRLTVL.

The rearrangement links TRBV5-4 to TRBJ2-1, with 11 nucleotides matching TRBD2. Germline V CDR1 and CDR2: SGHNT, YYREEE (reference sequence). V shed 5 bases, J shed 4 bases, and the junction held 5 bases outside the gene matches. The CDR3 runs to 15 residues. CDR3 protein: CASRDTSGSYNEQFF. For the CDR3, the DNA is TGTGCCAGCAGAGATACTAGCGGGAGTTACAATGAGCAGTTCTTC.

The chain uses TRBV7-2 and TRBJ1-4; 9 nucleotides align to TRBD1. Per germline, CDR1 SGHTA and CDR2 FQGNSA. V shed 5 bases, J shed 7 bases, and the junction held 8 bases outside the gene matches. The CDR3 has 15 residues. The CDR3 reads CASSRTGGAGEKLFF. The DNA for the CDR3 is TGTGCCAGCAGCCGCACAGGGGGCGCAGGTGAAAAACTGTTTTTT. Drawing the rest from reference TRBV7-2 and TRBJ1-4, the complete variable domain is GAGVSQSPSNKVTEKGKDVELRCDPISGHTALYWYRQSLGQGLEFLIYFQGNSAPDKSGLPSDRFSAERTGGSVSTLTIQRTQQEDSAVYLCASSRTGGAGEKLFFGSGTQLSVL.

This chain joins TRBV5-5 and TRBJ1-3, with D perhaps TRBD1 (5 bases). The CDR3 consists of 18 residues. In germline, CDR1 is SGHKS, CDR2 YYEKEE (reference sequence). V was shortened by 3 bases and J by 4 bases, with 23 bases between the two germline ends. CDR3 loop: CASSWNSSPGLGGNTIYF. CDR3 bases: TGTGCCAGCAGCTGGAACTCTTCCCCGGGACTGGGAGGAAACACCATATATTTT.

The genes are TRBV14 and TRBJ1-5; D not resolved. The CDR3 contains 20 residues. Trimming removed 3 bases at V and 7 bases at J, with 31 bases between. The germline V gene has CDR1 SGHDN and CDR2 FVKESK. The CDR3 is CASSQGEPRRGEELGQPQHF. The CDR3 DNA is TGTGCCAGCAGCCAGGGTGAACCAAGAAGAGGTGAAGAGCTTGGGCAGCCCCAGCATTTT.

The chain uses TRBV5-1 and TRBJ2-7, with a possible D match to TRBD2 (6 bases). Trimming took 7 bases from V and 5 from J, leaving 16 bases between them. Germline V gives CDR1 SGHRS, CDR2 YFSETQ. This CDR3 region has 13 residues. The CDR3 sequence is CASRRTMRDEQYF. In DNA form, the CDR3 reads TGCGCCAGCCGCAGGACTATGAGGGACGAGCAGTACTTC.

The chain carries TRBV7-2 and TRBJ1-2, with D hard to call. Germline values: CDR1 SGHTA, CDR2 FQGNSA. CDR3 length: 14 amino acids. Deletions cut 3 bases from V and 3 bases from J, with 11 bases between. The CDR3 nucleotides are TGTGCCAGCAGCTTGAGAGCCCATGACTATGGCTACACCTTC. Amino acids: CASSLRAHDYGYTF.